These 13 T cell receptor beta chains were sequenced from one sample in a study of blood T cell repertoires in COVID-19. Some clones are missing from TCRdb's copy, which holds only in-frame ones; the method was immunoSEQ multiplex PCR. Of over 45,000 clones listed, less than 85% are singletons. The specimen sequenced was peripheral blood. The origin of the receptors is a human donor in a cohort sampled during active COVID-19.

This chain connects TRBV5-1 to TRBJ2-3, with 8 bases lining up with TRBD2. V shed 0 bases and J 4 bases; nucleotides not matched to a gene: 4. The CDR3 has 15 residues. The germline CDR1 and CDR2 sequences are SGHRS and YFSETQ. DNA of the CDR3: TGCGCCAGCAGCTTGGGGCGGGGGGCCGCAGATACGCAGTATTTT. Translating gives CASSLGRGAADTQYF. Full variable domain (outside the CDR3, taken from reference TRBV5-1 and TRBJ2-3): KAGVTQTPRYLIKTRGQQVTLSCSPISGHRSVSWYQQTPGQGLQFLFEYFSETQRNKGNFPGRFSGRQFSNSRSEMNVSTLELGDSALYLCASSLGRGAADTQYFGPGTRLTVL.

The rearrangement uses TRBV6-2 or TRBV6-3 and TRBJ2-7; a weak D match, TRBD1 (5 bases). The V gene lost 2 bases and the J gene lost 6 bases, with 14 bases spanning the gap. The CDR3 runs to 14 residues. Germline V gene data show CDR1 as MNHEY and CDR2 as SVGEGT. CDR3 sequence (DNA): TGTGCCAGCAGTTACACGGACATCGCTGGCGAGCAGTACTTC. Translating it yields CASSYTDIAGEQYF.

This clone appeared once. V gene TRBV2 combines with J gene TRBJ1-5; no firm D call. Germline V CDR1 and CDR2: SNHLY, FYNNEI. V dropped 10 bases and J dropped 4 bases, with 11 bases sitting between them. CDR3 length: 12 residues. The CDR3 reads CATSTGNQPQHF. The CDR3 nucleotides read TGTGCCACCTCAACCGGGAATCAGCCCCAGCATTTT.

The chain recombines TRBV7-2 with TRBJ1-3; the match to TRBD1 covers 7 bases. The V segment lost 3 bases and the J segment 2 bases; nucleotides outside the gene matches: 4. The CDR3 is 15 amino acids. Germline V gives CDR1 SGHTA, CDR2 FQGNSA. The CDR3 coding sequence is TGTGCCAGCAGCTTCGACAGGGAGACTGGAAACACCATATATTTT. The encoded protein is CASSFDRETGNTIYF.

The chain couples TRBV15 to TRBJ2-1; D gene ambiguous. Between the trimmed V and J ends, which lost 5 bases and 8 bases, there was a span of 7 bases. The CDR3 is 11 residues long. The germline CDR1 and CDR2 sequences are LNHNV and YYDKDF (reference sequence). CDR3 sequence (DNA): TGTGCCACCAGCCTCAGCGATGAGCAGTTCTTC. It is translated as CATSLSDEQFF.

The gene calls are TRBV28 and TRBJ1-2; 7 nucleotides line up with TRBD1. Germline CDR1 is MDHEN and CDR2 is SYDVKM. J gave up 4 bases and V 8 bases, and 4 bases lay outside the gene matches. This CDR3 region has 12 residues. The CDR3 bases are TGTGCCAGCTACAGGGACAGCTATGGCTACACCTTC. Protein product: CASYRDSYGYTF.

This chain links TRBV28 with TRBJ1-1; D is undetermined. This CDR3 region has 14 residues. V was pared by 4 bases and J by 0 bases, with 9 bases between. Germline-derived CDR1 and CDR2 are MDHEN and SYDVKM. The CDR3 loop is CASSWQNLNTEAFF. In nucleotides, the CDR3 is TGTGCCAGCAGTTGGCAAAACCTGAACACTGAAGCTTTCTTT. Full variable domain (missing parts from reference TRBV28 and TRBJ1-1): DVKVTQSSRYLVKRTGEKVFLECVQDMDHENMFWYRQDPGLGLRLIYFSYDVKMKEKGDIPEGYSVSREKKERFSLILESASTNQTSMYLCASSWQNLNTEAFFGQGTRLTVV.

A few counts support this clone. The chain uses TRBV5-6 and TRBJ2-7, with D tentatively TRBD1 (6 bases). V lost 2 bases and J lost 3, with 15 bases in between. In germline, CDR1 is SGHDT, CDR2 YYEEEE. The CDR3 extends over 15 amino acids. CDR3 sequence: CASSLYRDTIYEQYF. In DNA, the CDR3 is TGTGCCAGCAGCTTATATCGGGACACAATCTACGAGCAGTACTTC.

CDR3 in DNA: TGTGCCAGCAGCTTAGAACGGCAGGTGGCTGAGCAGTACTTC. This sequence encodes CASSLERQVAEQYF. The chain combines TRBV7-2 with TRBJ2-7; D gene uncertain. CDR3 length: 14 residues. Germline values: CDR1 SGHTA, CDR2 FQGNSA. V shed 1 base and J shed 7 bases, with 14 bases lying between them.

The CDR3 is CASSLIGGGYEQYF. The CDR3, as DNA: TGTGCCAGCAGCTTAATAGGGGGGGGCTACGAGCAGTACTTC. The chain links TRBV11-2 to TRBJ2-7, with a weak D call TRBD2 (7 bases). Germline V lookup: CDR1 SGHAT, CDR2 FQNNGV. The V end lost 2 bases, the J end lost 3 bases, and 11 bases lay between the germline ends. The CDR3 sequence is 14 residues long.

The chain links TRBV6-6 to TRBJ1-1, with TRBD1 identical over 9 bases. The length of the CDR3 is 14 residues. Germline V gives CDR1 MNHNY, CDR2 SVGAGI (reference sequence). Germline trimming cut 5 bases from V and 4 bases from J; bases unmatched to any gene: 5. The chain's CDR3 is CASSHPDRGTEAFF. CDR3 DNA sequence: TGTGCCAGCAGTCACCCGGACAGGGGCACTGAAGCTTTCTTT.

V and J are TRBV29-1 and TRBJ1-1, with TRBD1 matching 12 bases. The CDR3 totals 14 residues. CDR1 SQVTM and CDR2 ANQGSEA come from the germline V gene. J was trimmed by 4 bases and V by 7 bases; bases with no gene match: 7. Here the CDR3 DNA reads TGCAGCGGTGAGGGACAGGGGGCAGGCACTGAAGCTTTCTTT. Amino acids: CSGEGQGAGTEAFF.

This clone occurred a few times. The chain uses TRBV6-2 or TRBV6-3 and TRBJ1-5; perhaps TRBD1 as D (5 bases). The CDR3 runs 14 residues. Germline V gene data show CDR1 as MNHEY and CDR2 as SVGEGT. V lost 3 bases to trimming and J lost 11 bases, with 17 bases between them. CDR3 DNA sequence: TGTGCCAGCAGTTATGGAGGGGTAGCAGGGTCCCAGCATTTT. Protein: CASSYGGVAGSQHF.